Shown below are 30 T cell receptor beta chains from a single sample sequenced in a study of graft-versus-host responses after intestinal transplantation. Measured with immunoSEQ multiplex PCR; TCRdb has only the in-frame clones, and not every one. The table has 60,000 to 75,000 clones, around 90% seen once. Intraepithelial plus lamina propria lymphocytes were released by processing graft tissue. The sample here was ileum tissue, taken more than 350 days after transplant. These receptors were obtained from a human patient who received an intestinal transplant, so some T cells may come from the graft donor.

The V call is TRBV11-2, the J call TRBJ2-5, with unresolved D. CDR1 is SGHAT and CDR2 is FQNNGV in the germline V gene. The CDR3 consists of 11 residues. V was shortened by 5 bases and J by 5 bases, with 6 bases between the two germline ends. The CDR3, as DNA: TGTGCCAGCAGCGCCTGGGAGACCCAGTACTTC. It yields the protein CASSAWETQYF.

The chain combines TRBV14 with TRBJ2-3; no clear D gene. V lost 4 bases and J 3 bases, leaving 23 bases between the germline ends. In germline, CDR1 is SGHDN, CDR2 FVKESK. CDR3 length: 18 residues. The CDR3 here is CASSLSRVGTRRTDTQYF. The CDR3 DNA follows: TGTGCCAGCAGCCTGAGTAGAGTGGGAACGCGGCGGACAGATACGCAGTATTTT.

The chain recombines TRBV4-1 with TRBJ2-5; maybe TRBD2 (6 bases). The CDR3 has 14 amino acids. Germline V gene data show CDR1 as MGHRA and CDR2 as YSYEKL. Trimming shortened V by 0 bases and J by 4 bases, and 9 bases separated the two germline ends. The DNA for the CDR3 is TGCGCCAGCAGCCAAGAAGGACTAAGAGAGACCCAGTACTTC. It is translated as CASSQEGLRETQYF.

This chain links TRBV2 with TRBJ2-5; no firm D call. CDR1 is SNHLY and CDR2 is FYNNEI in the germline V gene. The CDR3 extends over 13 amino acids. Trimming took off 0 bases at V and 5 bases at J, with 7 bases between the two ends. The CDR3: CASSEAFRETQYF. The CDR3 DNA reads TGTGCCAGCAGTGAAGCCTTTAGGGAGACCCAGTACTTC.

The rearrangement links TRBV2 to TRBJ2-7, with 12 bases that match TRBD1. Germline V CDR1 and CDR2: SNHLY, FYNNEI. The V segment lost 5 bases and the J segment 2 bases; nucleotides outside the gene matches: 4. The CDR3 has 15 residues. CDR3 bases: TGTGCCAGCAGTACCGGGACAGGGGGCACCTACGAGCAGTACTTC. Its protein is CASSTGTGGTYEQYF.

This chain uses TRBV19 with TRBJ2-7, with 9 positions matching TRBD2. The CDR3 length is 16 residues. Trimming removed 6 bases from V and 0 bases from J; junction bases left unmatched: 9. Germline-derived CDR1 and CDR2 are LNHDA and SQIVND (reference sequence). CDR3 residues: CASRSDSSGDSYEQYF. The CDR3 DNA reads as TGTGCCAGTAGGTCCGACTCTAGCGGGGACTCCTACGAGCAGTACTTC. Filled out from reference TRBV19 and TRBJ2-7, the complete variable domain reads DGGITQSPKYLFRKEGQNVTLSCEQNLNHDAMYWYRQDPGQGLRLIYYSQIVNDFQKGDIAEGYSVSREKKESFPLTVTSAQKNPTAFYLCASRSDSSGDSYEQYFGPGTRLTVT.

The V and J genes are TRBV4-1 and TRBJ2-7; 11 bases map to TRBD2. V shed 4 bases, J shed 4 bases, and the junction held 9 bases outside the gene matches. The CDR3 has 16 residues. The germline CDR1 and CDR2 sequences are MGHRA and YSYEKL. The CDR3 DNA sequence: TGCGCCAGCAGCCCCGCACTAGCGGGAGTTCGGTACGAGCAGTACTTC. Translation: CASSPALAGVRYEQYF.

This chain joins TRBV6-5 and TRBJ2-5; 8 nucleotides agree with TRBD2. The CDR3 is 15 amino acids. Germline V gives CDR1 MNHEY, CDR2 SVGAGI. V lost 3 bases, J lost 5 bases, and 8 bases stayed unmatched. CDR3 sequence reads: CASSYNGGALETQYF. The CDR3 coding sequence is TGTGCCAGCAGTTATAACGGGGGGGCCCTCGAGACCCAGTACTTC.

The rearrangement joins TRBV19 to TRBJ1-1; TRBD1 is a possible D gene (6 bases). There are 15 residues in the CDR3. V was pared by 5 bases and J by 2 bases, with 15 bases between. Germline loops: CDR1 LNHDA, CDR2 SQIVND (reference sequence). The CDR3 reads CASSPRTDSNTEAFF. In DNA form, the CDR3 reads TGTGCCAGTAGTCCCCGGACAGACAGTAACACTGAAGCTTTCTTT.

The chain joins TRBV9 to TRBJ2-7, with D uncertain. This CDR3 spans 14 amino acids. The V gene lost 2 bases and the J gene lost 0 bases, with 9 bases spanning the gap. Germline V lookup: CDR1 SGDLS, CDR2 YYNGEE. CDR3 coding DNA: TGTGCCAGCAGCGTCCATCCCAGCTCCTACGAGCAGTACTTC. The encoded protein is CASSVHPSSYEQYF.

V is TRBV6-1 and J is TRBJ1-2, with a weak D call TRBD1 (6 bases). Trimming pared 0 bases from V and 5 bases from J, leaving 10 bases between. The CDR3 has 14 residues. In germline, CDR1 is MNHNS, CDR2 SASEGT. The CDR3: CASSEAGTSYGYTF. The DNA for the CDR3 is TGTGCCAGCAGTGAAGCGGGGACATCTTATGGCTACACCTTC.

V usage is TRBV19 and J usage is TRBJ1-2, with 7 bases lining up with TRBD1. This CDR3 has 15 amino acids. Germline CDR1 reads LNHDA; CDR2 reads SQIVND (reference sequence). Losses at the gene ends were 7 bases for V and 2 bases for J; bases not matched to a gene: 10. The CDR3 nucleotides are TGTGCCAGTACCCCCGGGACAGATGTGAACTATGGCTACACCTTC. Its protein product is CASTPGTDVNYGYTF.

The chain combines TRBV9 with TRBJ2-7, with 12 bases matching TRBD1. The CDR3 extends over 16 amino acids. The germline V gene encodes CDR1 SGDLS and CDR2 YYNGEE. Unmatched junction bases numbered 7, after V lost 2 bases and J lost 4 bases. The CDR3 loop is CASSVSRDRGQYEQYF. CDR3 DNA: TGTGCCAGCAGCGTCTCCCGGGACAGGGGGCAATACGAGCAGTACTTC.

The chain recombines TRBV14 with TRBJ2-5, with a tentative D call TRBD1 (6 bases). The germline gives CDR1 SGHDN, CDR2 FVKESK. V shed 0 bases and J shed 2 bases, with 7 bases lying between them. CDR3 length: 14 residues. This CDR3 reads CASSQDRGQETQYF. DNA for the CDR3: TGTGCCAGCAGCCAAGACAGGGGACAAGAGACCCAGTACTTC.

The chain employs TRBV2 and TRBJ2-2; D is unresolved. Germline loops: CDR1 SNHLY, CDR2 FYNNEI. The V end was cut by 0 bases, the J end by 6 bases, with 11 bases between. The CDR3 sequence is 15 residues long. CDR3 sequence reads: CASSEALDGAGELFF. The CDR3 region has the DNA TGTGCCAGCAGTGAAGCATTAGACGGCGCCGGGGAGCTGTTTTTT. Together with reference TRBV2 and TRBJ2-2, the CDR3 gives the full variable domain: EPEVTQTPSHQVTQMGQEVILRCVPISNHLYFYWYRQILGQKVEFLVSFYNNEISEKSEIFDDQFSVERPDGSNFTLKIRSTKLEDSAMYFCASSEALDGAGELFFGEGSRLTVL.

This clone was detected once. The chain uses TRBV28 and TRBJ1-4; D perhaps matches TRBD1 (5 bases). This CDR3 comprises 15 residues. Per germline, CDR1 MDHEN and CDR2 SYDVKM. V lost 6 bases and J lost 7, with 18 bases in between. The CDR3 reads CASSLHQGSSEKLFF. The CDR3 DNA follows: TGTGCCAGCAGCCTCCACCAGGGATCTTCTGAAAAACTGTTTTTT.

This chain joins TRBV7-9 and TRBJ2-5; the D gene is possibly TRBD2 (5 bases). Trimming removed 1 base at V and 4 bases at J, with 10 bases between. The CDR3 totals 14 residues. Per germline, CDR1 SEHNR and CDR2 FQNEAQ (reference sequence). This chain's CDR3 is CASSLGSAGETQYF. CDR3 sequence (DNA): TGTGCCAGCAGCTTAGGATCCGCGGGAGAGACCCAGTACTTC. Full variable domain (outside the CDR3, taken from reference TRBV7-9 and TRBJ2-5): DTGVSQNPRHKITKRGQNVTFRCDPISEHNRLYWYRQTLGQGPEFLTYFQNEAQLEKSRLLSDRFSAERPKGSFSTLEIQRTEQGDSAMYLCASSLGSAGETQYFGPGTRLLVL.

The chain joins TRBV2 to TRBJ2-1; D is possibly TRBD1 (5 bases). The length of the CDR3 is 15 residues. Trimming pared 3 bases from V and 0 bases from J, leaving 9 bases between. Germline V gives CDR1 SNHLY, CDR2 FYNNEI. CDR3 in amino acids: CASSDGRVSYNEQFF. The CDR3, as DNA: TGTGCCAGCAGTGACGGCAGGGTCTCCTACAATGAGCAGTTCTTC.

The chain carries TRBV5-5 and TRBJ1-2; D possibly corresponds to TRBD1 (6 bases). Trimming took 0 bases from V and 0 from J, leaving 12 bases between them. Germline V lookup: CDR1 SGHKS, CDR2 YYEKEE (reference sequence). This CDR3 contains 16 residues. This chain's CDR3 is CASSLAIRTANYGYTF. The DNA of the CDR3 is TGTGCCAGCAGCTTGGCCATCAGGACAGCTAACTATGGCTACACCTTC.

The V and J genes are TRBV6-1 and TRBJ2-2; 12 positions agree with TRBD1. V dropped 3 bases and J dropped 4; count of bases not matched to a gene: 3. This CDR3 region has 16 residues. Germline assignment: CDR1 MNHNS and CDR2 SASEGT. DNA for the CDR3: TGTGCCAGCAGTGAGAGGGACAGGGGGCTCACCGGGGAGCTGTTTTTT. This translates into CASSERDRGLTGELFF.

The CDR3 coding sequence is TGTGCCACTCAGGGGGCCGGTCTCAACGAGCAGTACTTC. Translating gives CATQGAGLNEQYF. V gene TRBV10-3 combines with J gene TRBJ2-7; TRBD1 matches at 8 bases. There are 13 residues in the CDR3. Germline loops: CDR1 ENHRY, CDR2 SYGVKD. V lost 10 bases and J lost 5; bases outside the gene matches: 10.

This clone was seen once. The chain couples TRBV18 to TRBJ2-7; D possibly corresponds to TRBD1 (6 bases). The CDR3 length is 14 residues. Germline V gives CDR1 KGHSH, CDR2 LQKENI. Trimming removed 3 bases from V and 3 bases from J, with 12 bases in between. The CDR3 is CASSPSRDIYEQYF. The CDR3 nucleotides are TGTGCCAGCTCACCGTCCCGGGACATCTACGAGCAGTACTTC.

CDR3 sequence: CASSQVLDGTYEQYF. In DNA, the CDR3 is TGCGCCAGCAGCCAAGTACTTGACGGAACCTACGAGCAGTACTTC. The rearrangement uses TRBV4-1 and TRBJ2-7; D is unresolved. Per the germline V gene, CDR1 is MGHRA and CDR2 is YSYEKL. Trimming removed 1 base at V and 2 bases at J, with 12 bases between. The CDR3 is 15 amino acids.

The V and J genes are TRBV5-1 and TRBJ2-7, with D perhaps TRBD2 (6 bases). With 4 bases removed from V and 2 bases from J, the gap between germline ends came to 25 bases. Germline-derived CDR1 and CDR2 are SGHRS and YFSETQ. This CDR3 has 18 amino acids. The CDR3 sequence: CASSGTLSGVNVAYEQYF. CDR3 nucleotide sequence: TGCGCCAGCAGCGGCACCCTGTCGGGAGTAAACGTTGCCTACGAGCAGTACTTC.

This clone was found once. The chain uses TRBV6-5 and TRBJ1-6, with 7 bases identical to TRBD1. Looked up from germline, CDR1 is MNHEY and CDR2 is SVGAGI. The CDR3 contains 15 residues. Germline trimming cut 0 bases from V and 9 bases from J; bases unmatched to any gene: 5. The CDR3 coding sequence is TGTGCCAGCAGTTACTCGACAGGGACCGTTTCACCCCTCCACTTT. It encodes CASSYSTGTVSPLHF.

This rearrangement joins TRBV27 to TRBJ2-7; D remains ambiguous. Germline V gives CDR1 MNHEY, CDR2 SMNVEV (reference sequence). The CDR3 has 16 residues. Between the trimmed V and J ends, which lost 2 bases and 6 bases, there was a span of 20 bases. CDR3: CASSLKLSAPPREQYF. CDR3 bases: TGTGCCAGCAGTTTAAAACTTTCGGCCCCTCCCCGCGAGCAGTACTTC.

The chain is built from TRBV5-5 and TRBJ2-7; weak D call: TRBD1 (6 bases). The V gene's germline CDR1 is SGHKS and CDR2 YYEKEE (reference sequence). Trimming removed 4 bases from V and 2 bases from J, with 16 bases in between. The CDR3 contains 15 residues. The CDR3 loop is CASSRADRWAYEQYF. The CDR3 region has the DNA TGTGCCAGCAGCCGAGCAGACAGGTGGGCCTACGAGCAGTACTTC.

This clone has only one observation. This sequence joins TRBV13 and TRBJ1-1; D is perhaps TRBD1 (6 bases). CDR1 is PRHDT and CDR2 is FYEKMQ in the germline V gene (reference sequence). Trimming cost V 3 bases and J 3 bases, with 14 bases left between them. CDR3 length: 15 residues. This CDR3 reads CASSFGGGGYTEAFF. In DNA form, the CDR3 reads TGTGCCAGCAGCTTCGGGGGCGGAGGGTACACTGAAGCTTTCTTT.

In this sample, this clone turned up once. J is TRBJ2-5 and V is TRBV19, with 12 positions matching TRBD2. TRBJ2-7 explains the end of the DNA better; the J call may be wrong. Germline loops: CDR1 LNHDA, CDR2 SQIVND (reference sequence). CDR3 length: 13 amino acids. The CDR3: CASSMGLAGEQYF. CDR3 bases: TGTGCCAGTAGTATGGGACTAGCGGGCGAGCAGTACTTC.

The chain combines TRBV6-1 with TRBJ2-7; D possibly corresponds to TRBD1 (6 bases). With 3 bases removed from V and 3 bases from J, the gap between germline ends came to 18 bases. Per germline, CDR1 MNHNS and CDR2 SASEGT. This CDR3 has 16 amino acids. The CDR3 DNA sequence: TGTGCCAGCAGTGATCTGGCAATGGGGACATACTACGAGCAGTACTTC. It is translated as CASSDLAMGTYYEQYF.